The 15 T cell receptor beta chains presented below share a single source sample, sequenced in a study of metastatic and nonmetastatic thyroid tumors. MiXCR re-clonotyped the PCR reads for TCRdb. The sample holds under 35,000 clones, 30% seen once. Thyroid surgery was performed in patients who had received no treatment beforehand. The sequencing input was blood. The receptors here all came from a female donor with papillary thyroid cancer or a benign thyroid nodule (not recorded which). Some clones in this sample may be carry-over from other donors' samples.

This clone was observed at least ten times. This chain joins TRBV7-2 and TRBJ1-6; tentative D call: TRBD1 (5 bases). The CDR3 is 14 residues long. Trimming pared 1 base from V and 9 bases from J, leaving 10 bases between. Germline CDR1 SGHTA, CDR2 FQGNSA. The CDR3 is CASSLVQRGSPLHF. The CDR3 coding sequence is TGTGCCAGCAGCTTAGTACAGAGGGGTTCACCCCTCCACTTT.

The chain carries TRBV5-1 and TRBJ2-6; 9 positions match TRBD1. This CDR3 spans 16 amino acids. J gave up 4 bases and V 3 bases, and 5 bases lay outside the gene matches. Per the germline V gene, CDR1 is SGHRS and CDR2 is YFSETQ. The CDR3 loop reads CASSSGQGYGANVLTF. CDR3 bases: TGCGCCAGCAGCTCGGGACAGGGTTACGGGGCCAACGTCCTGACTTTC.

This clone has ten or more counts. The chain couples TRBV6-1 to TRBJ1-2, with a tentative D call TRBD1 (6 bases). V shed 5 bases and J shed 4 bases, with 11 bases lying between them. The germline CDR1 and CDR2 sequences are MNHNS and SASEGT. The CDR3 has 13 amino acids. CDR3 protein: CASSRQEFYGYTF. The DNA for the CDR3 is TGTGCCAGCAGTAGACAGGAGTTCTATGGCTACACCTTC.

This clone was seen repeatedly, ten times or more. Other DNA sequences within the sample encode an identical CDR3. The chain uses TRBV12-3 or TRBV12-4 and TRBJ2-1; a possible D gene is TRBD2 (6 bases). Between the trimmed V and J ends, which lost 5 bases and 6 bases, there was a span of 14 bases. This CDR3 comprises 14 residues. Here the CDR3 reads CASSAGTRANEQFF. The CDR3 coding sequence is TGTGCCAGCAGTGCCGGGACTCGGGCCAATGAGCAGTTCTTC.

This clone came up many times. The rearrangement links TRBV2 to TRBJ2-2; 10 bases match TRBD1. CDR1 SNHLY and CDR2 FYNNEI come from the germline V gene. The CDR3 contains 15 residues. After removal of 7 bases from V and 4 bases from J, the junction contained 6 bases not matched to a gene. Here the CDR3 reads CASILDRGPTGELFF. The CDR3 DNA follows: TGTGCCAGCATCCTCGACAGGGGGCCCACCGGGGAGCTGTTTTTT.

Remarks on this clone: One end of the junction varies from germline; a read error may be responsible. V gene TRBV5-6 combines with J gene TRBJ2-7, with 8 nucleotides matching TRBD2. Germline lookup yields CDR1 SGHDT and CDR2 YYEEEE. The length of the CDR3 is 14 residues. The CDR3: CASRAGDVSYEQDF. The CDR3, as DNA: TGTGCCAGCAGAGCGGGGGACGTGTCCTACGAGCAGGACTTC.

This clone was seen ten or more times. The chain has TRBV9 and TRBJ2-2; 7 bases line up with TRBD2. Per germline, CDR1 SGDLS and CDR2 YYNGEE. The CDR3 covers 14 residues. Germline trimming cut 3 bases from V and 7 bases from J; bases unmatched to any gene: 6. The CDR3 here is CASSEQTSIGELFF. DNA for the CDR3: TGTGCCAGCAGCGAGCAGACTAGCATCGGGGAGCTGTTTTTT.

Turning to this clone: One end of the junction is discordant with germline, which a read error may explain. V gene TRBV5-6 combines with J gene TRBJ1-2; TRBD1 is a possible D gene (5 bases). The CDR3 is 13 residues long. CDR1 SGHDT and CDR2 YYEEEE come from the germline V gene. DNA for the CDR3: TGTGCCAGCAGTGAGACAGCTAACTTTGGCTACACCTTC. Residues: CASSETANFGYTF.

This clone occurred many times. The chain carries TRBV12-3 or TRBV12-4 and TRBJ2-5; no reliable D call. V was trimmed by 2 bases and J by 3 bases, leaving 7 bases between them. The CDR3 is 13 amino acids. The CDR3 sequence is CASSLLREETQYF. The CDR3 nucleotides read TGTGCCAGCAGTTTATTACGGGAAGAGACCCAGTACTTC.

This clone was found many times. The J gene is TRBJ2-1, the V gene TRBV10-1, with 12 positions matching TRBD2. V trimming: 2 bases; J trimming: 3 bases; junction bases outside the gene matches: 5. The CDR3 consists of 17 residues. Germline V gives CDR1 WNHNN, CDR2 SYGVQD (reference sequence). The CDR3 sequence is CASSETMTSGSYNEQFF. Written as DNA, the CDR3 is TGCGCCAGCAGTGAGACGATGACTAGCGGGAGCTACAATGAGCAGTTCTTC.

Comments on this clone: The conserved phenylalanine or tryptophan normally closing the CDR3 is absent here, so this likely arose from a read error. The V call is TRBV5-1, the J call TRBJ1-1; possible D gene TRBD1, 6 bases. Trimming left V 4 bases short and J 6 bases short, with 19 bases between. The CDR3 totals 15 residues. Germline-derived CDR1 and CDR2 are SGHRS and YFSETQ. Here the CDR3 reads CASSPTPGGGPEAFL. CDR3 bases: TGCGCCAGCAGCCCCACCCCGGGGGGCGGCCCTGAAGCTTTCTTA.

This clone has just one count. V gene TRBV7-3 combines with J gene TRBJ2-3; TRBD1 might be the D (6 bases). Trimming removed 5 bases at V and 2 bases at J, with 14 bases between. The germline gives CDR1 SGHTA, CDR2 FQGTGA. This CDR3 contains 15 residues. In DNA, the CDR3 is TGTGCCAGCAGCCCCCTGGGACAAAACACAGATACGCAGTATTTT. Translation: CASSPLGQNTDTQYF.

This clone was picked up many times. The rearrangement joins TRBV25-1 to TRBJ1-2; tentative D call: TRBD1 (5 bases). The V gene's germline CDR1 is MGHDK and CDR2 SYGVNS. There are 11 residues in the CDR3. Trimming pared 5 bases from V and 8 bases from J, leaving 9 bases between. The CDR3 DNA reads as TGTGCCAGCAGTACAGGTCGCGGCTACACCTTC. Protein sequence: CASSTGRGYTF.

A few counts support this clone. The CDR3 DNA reads as TGTGCCTGGAGTGTACCATTGGGATTGCAGTTCTTC. Translating gives CAWSVPLGLQFF. The chain combines TRBV30 with TRBJ2-1; the D is unclear. CDR1 is GTSNPN and CDR2 is SVGIG in the germline V gene (reference sequence). The CDR3 extends over 12 amino acids. The V gene lost 0 bases and the J gene lost 12 bases, with 12 bases spanning the gap.

The chain recombines TRBV11-2 with TRBJ1-1; D is possibly TRBD1 (6 bases). V gave up 5 bases and J gave up 6 bases, with 10 bases separating them. Germline V gene sequence: CDR1 SGHAT, CDR2 FQNNGV. The length of the CDR3 is 12 residues. DNA for the CDR3: TGTGCCAGCAGCCTCGGACAGCCTGAAGCTTTCTTT. Translating gives CASSLGQPEAFF.